Listed below are T cell receptor beta chains from one sample, sequenced in a study of cytomegalovirus exposure and HLA in healthy donors. Measured with immunoSEQ multiplex PCR; TCRdb has only the in-frame clones, and not every one. The table shows about 160,000 clones, with around 92% occurring only once. Sequencing was done on a sample of PBMCs. The source of these receptors is a man aged 18-30 years in good health and CMV-seropositive. The CDR3 runs from the conserved cysteine through the conserved F or W. D genes are given only for firm matches. Size is stated for part of the rows, as once, few or many counts, or as a class when the clone is expanded.

v_gene,j_gene,abundance,d_gene,CDR3aa,CDR3nt
TRBV10-3,TRBJ2-7,.,TRBD2,CAISETSGYSYEQYF,TGTGCCATCAGTGAGACTAGCGGTTACTCCTACGAGCAGTACTTC
TRBV28,TRBJ1-5,.,TRBD1,CASSYRGTGFQPQHF,TGTGCCAGCAGCTACAGGGGGACAGGGTTTCAGCCCCAGCATTTT
TRBV6-5,TRBJ1-2,.,TRBD1,CASKSTGENGYTF,TGTGCCAGCAAAAGCACAGGGGAGAATGGCTACACCTTC
TRBV5-6,TRBJ2-7,.,TRBD1,CASSSGQVGEQYF,TGTGCCAGCAGCTCGGGACAGGTGGGCGAGCAGTACTTC
TRBV7-9,TRBJ2-3,few,.,CASSLGYVANADTQYF,TGTGCCAGCAGCTTGGGATATGTAGCGAACGCAGATACGCAGTATTTT
TRBV27,TRBJ2-1,.,TRBD2,CASRLAGSVDNEQFF,TGTGCCAGCAGACTAGCGGGATCGGTGGACAATGAGCAGTTCTTC
TRBV29-1,TRBJ1-2,once,.,CSVRIRVGQDGYTF,TGCAGCGTTAGGATCAGGGTAGGGCAAGATGGCTACACCTTC
TRBV9,TRBJ2-3,.,TRBD2,CASSMTSGDQMTQYF,TGTGCCAGCAGCATGACTAGCGGGGACCAGATGACGCAGTATTTT
TRBV29-1,TRBJ2-5,.,TRBD1,CSARTGFETQYF,TGCAGCGCTCGGACAGGGTTTGAGACCCAGTACTTC
TRBV5-6,TRBJ2-2,.,TRBD1,CASSLGDRGQGGELFF,TGTGCCAGCAGCTTGGGGGACAGGGGGCAAGGCGGGGAGCTGTTTTTT
TRBV28,TRBJ2-2,.,TRBD2,CASRSGGAGELFF,TGTGCCAGCAGATCCGGGGGGGCCGGGGAGCTGTTTTTT
TRBV30,TRBJ2-5,.,TRBD2,CAWSGGAGKGETQYF,TGTGCCTGGTCGGGTGGAGCGGGAAAAGGGGAGACCCAGTACTTC
TRBV5-6,TRBJ1-1,.,.,CASSLLATEAFF,TGTGCCAGCAGCTTATTGGCCACAGAAGCTTTCTTT
TRBV7-9,TRBJ2-7,.,TRBD1,CASSLANRGPLDEQYF,TGTGCCAGCAGCTTAGCGAACAGGGGCCCTCTGGACGAGCAGTACTTC
TRBV7-2,TRBJ2-1,.,TRBD1,CASSIDRGTYNEQFF,TGTGCCAGCAGCATAGACAGGGGCACCTACAATGAGCAGTTCTTC
TRBV27,TRBJ2-2,.,.,CASSNMFHTGELFF,TGTGCCAGCAGTAATATGTTTCACACCGGGGAGCTGTTTTTT
TRBV5-6,TRBJ2-7,.,TRBD1,CASSSALGQLSGQYF,TGTGCCAGCAGCTCGGCCCTGGGACAGCTTTCTGGGCAGTACTTC
TRBV10-3,TRBJ2-5,once,TRBD2,CAISEYGGLAQETQYF,TGTGCCATCAGTGAGTACGGGGGACTAGCTCAAGAGACCCAGTACTTC
TRBV19,TRBJ1-3,.,.,CASSDGLSSGNTIYF,TGTGCCAGTAGTGACGGGTTAAGCTCTGGAAACACCATATATTTT
TRBV9,TRBJ1-2,.,.,CASSVQESGTYGYTF,TGTGCCAGCAGCGTACAGGAAAGTGGCACCTATGGCTACACCTTC
TRBV5-1,TRBJ2-1,.,.,CASSLGGVQSDEQFF,TGCGCCAGCAGCTTGGGCGGAGTCCAGTCGGATGAGCAGTTCTTC
TRBV5-1,TRBJ2-5,.,.,CASSRDVAMQETQYF,TGCGCCAGCAGCCGGGATGTGGCCATGCAAGAGACCCAGTACTTC
TRBV6-1,TRBJ2-5,.,.,CASSEQGRETQYF,TGTGCCAGCAGTGAACAGGGGAGAGAGACCCAGTACTTC
TRBV28,TRBJ2-1,.,.,CASSLTGRTLNEQFF,TGTGCCAGCAGTCTCACAGGTAGAACCCTCAATGAGCAGTTCTTC
TRBV5-1,TRBJ2-1,few,TRBD1,CASNTAPGQGITYNEQFF,TGCGCCAGTAATACTGCCCCGGGACAGGGAATCACCTACAATGAGCAGTTCTTC
TRBV18,TRBJ2-1,few,.,CASSPSRMSNEQFF,TGTGCCAGCTCACCCTCCCGCATGAGCAATGAGCAGTTCTTC
TRBV27,TRBJ2-5,.,.,CASSSSNRAETQYF,TGTGCCAGCAGTTCCTCAAATAGAGCAGAGACCCAGTACTTC
TRBV10-1,TRBJ2-7,.,TRBD2,CASSGLAGVYEQYF,TGCGCCAGCAGTGGACTAGCGGGAGTCTACGAGCAGTACTTC
TRBV27,TRBJ2-7,.,TRBD2,CASSLRGLAGGVSYEQYF,TGTGCCAGCAGTTTAAGGGGTCTAGCGGGAGGGGTTAGCTACGAGCAGTACTTC